The rows below give T cell receptor beta chains drawn from one sample of a study of blood T cell repertoires in COVID-19. Sequencing was performed with immunoSEQ multiplex PCR; in TCRdb, only in-frame clones are kept and a portion is missing. The data hold approximately 120,000 clones, with less than 85% observed a single time. Source material: peripheral blood. The receptor source for this set is a woman in her fifties or sixties with acute or convalescent COVID-19. Each CDR3 is given with its conserved first and last residue. Each record gives: V gene, D gene, clone size, J gene, CDR3 DNA, CDR3 protein. A D gene is named only where the DNA matches it firmly. Only part of the rows carry a size: once, few, many, or a class if the clone is expanded.

>TRBV4-3|TRBD1|once|TRBJ1-2
TGCGCCAGCAGCCAAGTCGACAGGGAAGGCTACACCTTC
CASSQVDREGYTF
>TRBV28|NA|NA|TRBJ2-7
TGTGCCAGCAGTTTGGTGCCGAGCTACGAGCAGTACTTC
CASSLVPSYEQYF
>TRBV6-1|NA|many|TRBJ1-6
TGTGCCAGCAGTGATTTCGGAGGGGGGGATTCACCCCTCCACTTT
CASSDFGGGDSPLHF
>TRBV7-2|TRBD1|NA|TRBJ1-2
TGTGCCAGCAGCCCCTCCACCGACAGGGCGAATGGCTACACCTTC
CASSPSTDRANGYTF
>TRBV28|NA|NA|TRBJ2-1
TGTGCCAGCAGCCAGGGGCTAGCGGCGAACAATGAGCAGTTCTTC
CASSQGLAANNEQFF
>TRBV4-2|TRBD1|NA|TRBJ1-3
TGTGCCAGCAGCCAGGACAGGGTTGGAAACACCATATATTTT
CASSQDRVGNTIYF
>TRBV6-5|NA|NA|TRBJ1-1
TGTGCCAGCAGACGACAGAGCTTGAACACTGAAGCTTTCTTT
CASRRQSLNTEAFF
>TRBV5-4|NA|NA|TRBJ1-3
TGTGCCAGCAGGCAAACCCAGGCCTCTGGAAACACCATATATTTT
CASRQTQASGNTIYF
>TRBV27|NA|NA|TRBJ2-1
TGTGCCAGCCATACGAGGAGCGAAAGCTCCTACAATGAGCAGTTCTTC
CASHTRSESSYNEQFF
>TRBV19|NA|NA|TRBJ2-2
TGTGCCAGTACCATGGGATCGGGGGCCGGGGAGCTGTTTTTT
CASTMGSGAGELFF
>TRBV4-3|TRBD2|NA|TRBJ2-1
TGCGCCAGCAGCCCAACTAGCGGGAGCCCCGATGAGCAGTTCTTC
CASSPTSGSPDEQFF
>TRBV6-6|NA|NA|TRBJ1-4
TGTGCCAGCAGTCACGGGGGAGAGGAAGAAAAACTGTTTTTT
CASSHGGEEEKLFF
>TRBV5-1|NA|NA|TRBJ2-1
TGCGCCAGCAGCTTCCAGCGTAGCTCCTACAATGAGCAGTTCTTC
CASSFQRSSYNEQFF
>TRBV7-9|TRBD1|NA|TRBJ2-1
TGTGCCAGCACCTCAATACGGGCAGGGGGACATGAGCAGTTCTTC
CASTSIRAGGHEQFF
>TRBV3-1/TRBV3-2|TRBD1|NA|TRBJ1-1
TGTGCCAGCAGCCGACTGAGAGACAGGGGCCCCACTGAAGCTTTCTTT
CASSRLRDRGPTEAFF
>TRBV7-2|TRBD1|NA|TRBJ2-7
TGTGCCAGCAGCCAAGACAGGGCATACGAGCAGTACTTC
CASSQDRAYEQYF
>TRBV2|TRBD1|NA|TRBJ2-2
TGTGCCAGCAGTGTCGACAGGGCGAGGACCGGGGAGCTGTTTTTT
CASSVDRARTGELFF
>TRBV6-5|TRBD1|NA|TRBJ2-4
TGTGCCAGCGGGGGGACAGGGGGAACCAAAAACATTCAGTACTTC
CASGGTGGTKNIQYF
>TRBV5-6|TRBD2|NA|TRBJ2-1
TGTGCCAGCAGGAGCAGCGGGAAATACAATGAGCAGTTCTTC
CASRSSGKYNEQFF
>TRBV9|NA|NA|TRBJ2-2
TGTGCCAGCAGCGTAGCTTTAGGGGAGCTGTTTTTT
CASSVALGELFF
>TRBV6-6|NA|NA|TRBJ2-3
TGTGCCAGCAAAAGTGAGGTTTGGACAGATACGCAGTATTTT
CASKSEVWTDTQYF
>TRBV7-2|TRBD2|NA|TRBJ2-7
TGTGCCAGCAGCTTAAGGCCCCCTAGCGGGTTCCACTACGAGCAGTACTTC
CASSLRPPSGFHYEQYF
>TRBV5-1|NA|NA|TRBJ1-3
TGCGCCAGCAGCCTAGGACAGATAGGAAACACCATATATTTT
CASSLGQIGNTIYF
>TRBV5-6|TRBD1|NA|TRBJ1-2
TGTGCCAGCAGCCGCTATATCGACAGGGAAGGCCGATATGGCTACACCTTC
CASSRYIDREGRYGYTF
>TRBV27|TRBD2|NA|TRBJ2-1
TGTGCCAGCAGTTTATCGGGACTAGCGGGAGGAACTGAGCAGTTCTTC
CASSLSGLAGGTEQFF
>TRBV30|TRBD1|NA|TRBJ1-2
TGTGCCTGGGAGACAGGGGGTCCTCTAGGGGGCTACACCTTC
CAWETGGPLGGYTF
>TRBV28|NA|NA|TRBJ2-7
TGTGCCAGCAGTTCGGGATCTTACGAGCAGTACTTC
CASSSGSYEQYF
>TRBV3-1/TRBV3-2|NA|NA|TRBJ1-3
TGTGCCAGCAGCCTTAAACAGGGTCCCAGCTCTGGAAACACCATATATTTT
CASSLKQGPSSGNTIYF
>TRBV27|TRBD1|NA|TRBJ2-7
TGTGCCAGCAAGCTAACAGGGGCGGCCTACGAGCAGTACTTC
CASKLTGAAYEQYF
>TRBV11-3|NA|NA|TRBJ1-5
TGTGCCGTTCCCCGACAGGACAATCAGCCCCAGCATTTT
CAVPRQDNQPQHF
>TRBV12-3/TRBV12-4|NA|NA|TRBJ2-7
TGTGCCAGCACCAACTCCTACGAGCAGTACTTC
CASTNSYEQYF
>TRBV18|TRBD2|NA|TRBJ2-1
TGTGCCAGCTCCGAGACTAGCGGGAAGGCTGAGCAGTTCTTC
CASSETSGKAEQFF
>TRBV19|NA|NA|TRBJ2-7
TGTGCCAGTAGTATAGGAGGGAGTCTCAACGAGCAGTACTTC
CASSIGGSLNEQYF
>TRBV6-5|TRBD1|NA|TRBJ2-2
TGTGCCATCATATCCGGGACAGCCAGGGGGGAGCTGTTTTTT
CAIISGTARGELFF
>TRBV2|TRBD1|NA|TRBJ1-5
TGTGCCAGCAGTCCAAGGCGGGACAGGAGCAATCAGCCCCAGCATTTT
CASSPRRDRSNQPQHF
>TRBV6-6|NA|NA|TRBJ1-2
TGTGCCAGCAGTTACAATATAGGAGCTAACTATGGCTACACCTTC
CASSYNIGANYGYTF
>TRBV10-3|NA|NA|TRBJ1-1
TGTGCCATTAGCAGGGGATCAGGGACTGAAGCTTTCTTT
CAISRGSGTEAFF
>TRBV15|NA|once|TRBJ1-5
TGTGCCACCAGCAGAGATCTGCAGGGTGAACAGCCCCAGCATTTT
CATSRDLQGEQPQHF
>TRBV28|TRBD1|NA|TRBJ1-1
TGTGCCAGCAGTCCCAGGGGGCCCGTCACTGAAGCTTTCTTT
CASSPRGPVTEAFF
>TRBV7-9|TRBD1|NA|TRBJ2-7
TGTGCCAGCAGTTCCGACAGGGGATATCAGTACGAGCAGTACTTC
CASSSDRGYQYEQYF
>TRBV6-1|TRBD1|NA|TRBJ1-4
TGTGCCAGCAGTGACAGGGGGCGGAGGACTAATGAAAAACTGTTTTTT
CASSDRGRRTNEKLFF
>TRBV7-2|TRBD2|NA|TRBJ2-7
TGTGCCAGCAGCCTCAGACTAGCGGGAGCCTACGAGCAGTACTTC
CASSLRLAGAYEQYF
>TRBV7-3|TRBD1|NA|TRBJ2-7
TGTGCCAGCAGCCCCGACACAGGGGCCGAGCAGTACTTC
CASSPDTGAEQYF
>TRBV4-3|NA|once|TRBJ2-1
TGCGCCAGCAGCCAAGAAGGAGGAGGGAGTCTGGTGGGCCCCTACAATGAGCAGTTCTTC
CASSQEGGGSLVGPYNEQFF
>TRBV28|NA|NA|TRBJ2-5
TGTGCCAGCAGTTTCTTGGGGGGAGCAGAGACCCAGTACTTC
CASSFLGGAETQYF
>TRBV3-1/TRBV3-2|TRBD1|once|TRBJ2-1
TGTGCCAGCAGCTATACAGGGGGCTACAATGAGCAGTTCTTC
CASSYTGGYNEQFF
>TRBV3-1/TRBV3-2|NA|NA|TRBJ1-3
TGTGCCAGCAGCCAAGGGGTGGGACTCTCTGGAAACACCATATATTTT
CASSQGVGLSGNTIYF
>TRBV6-5|TRBD2|NA|TRBJ2-2
TGTGCCAGCAGGCGGACTAGTAGGGCCGGGGAGCTGTTTTTT
CASRRTSRAGELFF
>TRBV3-1/TRBV3-2|NA|NA|TRBJ2-7
TGTGCCAGCAGCCTTCAGCCAGGGGTGGGGGAGCAGTACTTC
CASSLQPGVGEQYF
>TRBV7-3|NA|NA|TRBJ2-1
TGTGCCAGCAGCGCCGGGACAGAGCAGTTCTTC
CASSAGTEQFF
>TRBV19|TRBD1|NA|TRBJ2-3
TGTGCCAGTAGGGACAGGGGGCGCCTTGATACGCAGTATTTT
CASRDRGRLDTQYF
>TRBV5-4|NA|once|TRBJ1-3
TGTGCCAGCAGCTTGGACAGTGGAAACACCATATATTTT
CASSLDSGNTIYF
>TRBV28|NA|NA|TRBJ1-1
TGTGCCAGCAAGGAGGGAGGCACTGAAGCTTTCTTT
CASKEGGTEAFF
>TRBV30|NA|NA|TRBJ1-4
TGTGCCTGGAGTGTACAAGGAGGGGTTCTAGGAAAACTGTTTTTT
CAWSVQGGVLGKLFF
>TRBV4-2|TRBD1|NA|TRBJ2-5
TGTGCCAGCAGCCAGGAGCGCCTGGGGACAGGGGGAGTTCAAGAGACCCAGTACTTC
CASSQERLGTGGVQETQYF
>TRBV2|NA|NA|TRBJ2-5
TGTGCCAGCAGTGCGGGGGAGACCCAGTACTTC
CASSAGETQYF
>TRBV5-6|TRBD1|few|TRBJ1-1
TGTGCCAGCAGCAAACAAGACAGGGGTTGGAACACTGAAGCTTTCTTT
CASSKQDRGWNTEAFF
>TRBV4-3|TRBD1|NA|TRBJ2-3
TGCGCCAGCAGCCAAGAAAGGACAGGGGGCACAGATACGCAGTATTTT
CASSQERTGGTDTQYF
>TRBV30|TRBD2|NA|TRBJ2-1
TGTGCCGGCGGGGGGCAATACAATGAGCAGTTCTTC
CAGGGQYNEQFF